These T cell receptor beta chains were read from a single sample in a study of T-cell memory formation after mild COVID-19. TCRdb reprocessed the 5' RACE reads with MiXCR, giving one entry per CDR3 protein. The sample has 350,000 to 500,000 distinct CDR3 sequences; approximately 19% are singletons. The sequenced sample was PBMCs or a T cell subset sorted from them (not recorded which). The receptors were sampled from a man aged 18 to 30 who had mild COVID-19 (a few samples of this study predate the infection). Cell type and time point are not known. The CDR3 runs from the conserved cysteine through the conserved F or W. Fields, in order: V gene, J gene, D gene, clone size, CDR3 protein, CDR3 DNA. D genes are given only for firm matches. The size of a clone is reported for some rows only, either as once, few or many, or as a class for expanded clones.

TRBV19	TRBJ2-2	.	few	CASSRISLNTGELFF	TGTGCCAGTAGTAGGATCAGTTTGAACACCGGGGAGCTGTTTTTT
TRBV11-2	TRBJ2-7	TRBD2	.	CATGRGYSYEQYF	TGTGCCACGGGGCGGGGGTACTCCTACGAGCAGTACTTC
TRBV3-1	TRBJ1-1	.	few	CASSQDSHSSEAFF	TGTGCCAGCAGCCAAGATTCGCACTCCAGTGAAGCTTTCTTT
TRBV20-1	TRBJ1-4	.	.	CSAGGDINEKLFF	TGCAGTGCAGGGGGGGATATTAATGAAAAACTGTTTTTT
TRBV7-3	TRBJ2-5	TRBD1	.	CASSLGQGARTQYF	TGTGCCAGCAGCTTAGGACAGGGAGCTCGGACCCAGTACTTC
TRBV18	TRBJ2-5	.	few	CASSGASGETQYF	TGTGCCAGCTCAGGGGCCTCTGGAGAGACCCAGTACTTC
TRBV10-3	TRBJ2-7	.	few	CAISESAGSYEQYF	TGTGCCATCAGTGAGTCCGCGGGATCCTACGAGCAGTACTTC
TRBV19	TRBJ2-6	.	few	CASSIPRAGANVLTF	TGTGCCAGTAGTATACCCAGGGCTGGGGCCAACGTCCTGACTTTC
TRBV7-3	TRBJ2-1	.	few	CASSARPVGEQFF	TGTGCCAGCAGCGCTCGCCCCGTTGGAGAGCAGTTCTTC
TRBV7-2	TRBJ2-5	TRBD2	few	CASSYSGMYQETQYF	TGTGCCAGCAGCTATAGCGGGATGTACCAAGAGACCCAGTACTTC
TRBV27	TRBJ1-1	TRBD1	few	CASSYRQGAVAFF	TGTGCCAGCAGTTACCGACAGGGGGCGGTTGCTTTCTTT
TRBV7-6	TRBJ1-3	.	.	CASSLGEDTIYF	TGTGCCAGCAGCCTCGGTGAAGACACCATATATTTT
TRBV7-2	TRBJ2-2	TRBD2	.	CASSSGRTSGVGGELFF	TGTGCCAGCAGCTCTGGACGGACTAGCGGGGTAGGCGGGGAGCTGTTTTTT
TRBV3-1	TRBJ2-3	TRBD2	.	CASSHALAYSDTQYF	TGTGCCAGCAGCCATGCACTAGCGTACTCAGATACGCAGTATTTT
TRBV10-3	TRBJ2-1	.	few	CAISESSMGDKQFF	TGTGCCATCAGTGAGTCGTCCATGGGGGATAAGCAGTTCTTC
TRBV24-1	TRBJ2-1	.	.	CATSGNRQAEVADEQFF	TGTGCCACCAGTGGCAACAGACAGGCTGAGGTGGCTGATGAGCAGTTCTTC
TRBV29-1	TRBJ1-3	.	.	CSVQRAGRNTIYF	TGCAGCGTTCAGAGGGCAGGGCGAAACACCATATATTTT
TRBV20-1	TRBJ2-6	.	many	CSARISGANVLTF	TGCAGTGCTAGAATCTCTGGGGCCAACGTCCTGACTTTC
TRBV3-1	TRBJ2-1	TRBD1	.	CASSPPGRGYYNEQFF	TGTGCCAGCAGCCCTCCCGGCAGGGGGTACTACAATGAGCAGTTCTTC
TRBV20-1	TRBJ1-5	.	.	CSARGGTTRGEPQHF	TGCAGTGCTAGAGGGGGAACTACTCGTGGCGAGCCCCAGCATTTT
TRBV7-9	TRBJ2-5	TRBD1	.	CASSPRSGGIETQYF	TGTGCCAGCAGCCCAAGGTCAGGGGGTATCGAGACCCAGTACTTC
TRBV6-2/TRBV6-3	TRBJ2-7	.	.	CASSLGREQYF	TGTGCCAGCAGTTTAGGGCGCGAGCAGTACTTC
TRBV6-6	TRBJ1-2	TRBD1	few	CASTWTGENYGYTF	TGTGCCAGCACCTGGACAGGGGAGAACTATGGCTACACCTTC
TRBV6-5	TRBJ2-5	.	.	CASSYQDGQETQYF	TGTGCCAGCAGTTACCAGGACGGACAAGAGACCCAGTACTTC
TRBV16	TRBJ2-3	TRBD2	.	CASSQRAGGTDTQYF	TGTGCCAGCAGCCAGAGAGCGGGGGGCACAGATACGCAGTATTTT
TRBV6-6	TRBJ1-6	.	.	CASSRQATYYNSPLHF	TGTGCCAGCAGTCGACAGGCGACCTACTATAATTCACCCCTCCACTTT
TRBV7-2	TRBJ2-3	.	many	CASSLTITDTQYF	TGTGCCAGCAGCTTGACAATCACAGATACGCAGTATTTT
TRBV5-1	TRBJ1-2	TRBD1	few	CASSLTGVDYGYTF	TGCGCCAGCAGCTTGACAGGGGTTGACTATGGCTACACCTTC
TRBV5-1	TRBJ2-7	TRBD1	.	CASSLGQGYYEQYF	TGCGCCAGCAGCTTAGGACAGGGGTACTACGAGCAGTACTTC
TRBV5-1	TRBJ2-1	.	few	CASSGFGSGAYNEQFF	TGCGCCAGCAGCGGCTTCGGGTCAGGGGCTTACAATGAGCAGTTCTTC
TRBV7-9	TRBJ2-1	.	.	CASRLAGGQSYNEQFF	TGTGCCAGCAGATTAGCCGGGGGGCAGTCGTACAATGAGCAGTTCTTC
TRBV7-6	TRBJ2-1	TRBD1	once	CASSLGQGWSDEQFF	TGTGCCAGCAGCTTAGGACAGGGGTGGTCGGATGAGCAGTTCTTC
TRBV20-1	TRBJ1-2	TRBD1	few	CSASTGTGGRGYTF	TGCAGTGCTAGCACCGGGACAGGGGGACGTGGCTACACCTTC
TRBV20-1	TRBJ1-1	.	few	CSARDRRMDTEAFF	TGCAGTGCTAGAGATCGTCGGATGGACACTGAAGCTTTCTTT
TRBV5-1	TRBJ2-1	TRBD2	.	CASSLLAGSNNEQFF	TGCGCCAGCAGCTTGTTAGCGGGGAGTAACAATGAGCAGTTCTTC
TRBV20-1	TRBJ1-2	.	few	CSARPLFNYGYTF	TGCAGTGCTAGACCTCTATTTAACTATGGCTACACCTTC
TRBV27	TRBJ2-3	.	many	CASRLADSTDTQYF	TGTGCCAGCAGATTAGCGGATAGCACAGATACGCAGTATTTT
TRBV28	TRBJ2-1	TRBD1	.	CASSPPDRDNEQFF	TGTGCCAGCAGTCCCCCGGACAGGGACAATGAGCAGTTCTTC
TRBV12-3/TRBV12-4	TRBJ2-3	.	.	CASSLWRPSTDTQYF	TGTGCCAGCAGTTTGTGGCGACCTAGCACAGATACGCAGTATTTT
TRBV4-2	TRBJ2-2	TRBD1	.	CASSQLPGQQNTGELFF	TGTGCCAGCAGCCAGTTACCGGGACAGCAGAACACCGGGGAGCTGTTTTTT
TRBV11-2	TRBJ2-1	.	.	CASSLRQPNEQFF	TGTGCCAGCAGCTTACGACAACCCAATGAGCAGTTCTTC
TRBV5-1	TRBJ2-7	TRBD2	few	CASSSTSGSYEQYF	TGCGCCAGCAGCTCGACTAGCGGCTCCTACGAGCAGTACTTC
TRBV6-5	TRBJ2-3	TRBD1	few	CASSYGDSQGTQYF	TGTGCCAGCAGTTACGGGGACAGCCAAGGTACGCAGTATTTT
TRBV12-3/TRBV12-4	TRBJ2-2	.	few	CASSPWRSGELFF	TGTGCCAGCAGTCCCTGGCGGTCCGGGGAGCTGTTTTTT
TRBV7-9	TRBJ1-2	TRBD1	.	CAGRGPNYGYTF	TGTGCCGGCAGGGGGCCTAACTATGGCTACACCTTC
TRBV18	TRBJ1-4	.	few	CASSPREGEKLFF	TGTGCCAGCTCACCAAGGGAGGGAGAAAAACTGTTTTTT
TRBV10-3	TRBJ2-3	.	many	CAISTGSFDTQYF	TGTGCCATCAGCACGGGGAGCTTTGATACGCAGTATTTT
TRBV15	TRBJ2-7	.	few	CATSRESNSYEQYF	TGTGCCACCAGCAGAGAGAGTAACTCCTACGAGCAGTACTTC
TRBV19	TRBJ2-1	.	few	CASSIEPGDPYNEQFF	TGTGCCAGTAGTATCGAGCCGGGGGATCCCTACAATGAGCAGTTCTTC
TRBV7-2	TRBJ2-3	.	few	CASSIQPADTQYF	TGTGCCAGCAGCATACAACCCGCAGATACGCAGTATTTT
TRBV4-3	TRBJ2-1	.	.	CASSQDFEGYNEQFF	TGCGCCAGCAGCCAAGACTTTGAGGGGTACAATGAGCAGTTCTTC
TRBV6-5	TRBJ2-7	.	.	CASKVRETRSYEQYF	TGTGCCAGCAAGGTCCGGGAGACACGATCCTACGAGCAGTACTTC
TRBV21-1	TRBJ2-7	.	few	CASSGGEPYEQYF	TGTGCCAGCAGCGGGGGGGAACCCTACGAGCAGTACTTC
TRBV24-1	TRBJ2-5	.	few	CATSEGYQETQYF	TGTGCCACCAGTGAGGGATACCAAGAGACCCAGTACTTC
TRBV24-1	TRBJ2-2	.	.	CATSDDSFLTGELFF	TGTGCCACCAGTGATGACAGTTTCCTCACCGGGGAGCTGTTTTTT